The 21 T cell receptor beta chains below all came from one sample that was sequenced in a study of T cell responses to AZD1222 COVID-19 vaccine. Clones were read by immunoSEQ multiplex PCR, and TCRdb kept only the in-frame ones, dropping some. Here the sample spans around 150,000 clones, just over 90% being singletons. The sequenced sample was peripheral blood, obtained 28 days after the second AZD1222 dose. The source of these receptors is an adult who received the AZD1222 COVID-19 vaccine.

This rearrangement joins TRBV5-1 to TRBJ1-2; 10 nucleotides align to TRBD1. Germline lookup yields CDR1 SGHRS and CDR2 YFSETQ. The CDR3 consists of 19 residues. The ends lost 4 bases at V and 0 bases at J; junction bases unmatched: 15. For the CDR3, the DNA is TGCGCCAGCAGCCTGGTTGGGGCGGACAGGGGGTTAGCTAACTATGGCTACACCTTC. Its protein product is CASSLVGADRGLANYGYTF. Complete variable domain (other parts from reference TRBV5-1 and TRBJ1-2): KAGVTQTPRYLIKTRGQQVTLSCSPISGHRSVSWYQQTPGQGLQFLFEYFSETQRNKGNFPGRFSGRQFSNSRSEMNVSTLELGDSALYLCASSLVGADRGLANYGYTFGSGTRLTVV.

The chain carries TRBV9 and TRBJ2-3; tentatively, D is TRBD1 (5 bases). Trimming removed 0 bases from V and 2 bases from J, with 7 bases in between. Germline lookup yields CDR1 SGDLS and CDR2 YYNGEE. This CDR3 spans 14 amino acids. This CDR3 is CASSVDRYTDTQYF. As DNA, the CDR3 is TGTGCCAGCAGCGTAGACAGGTACACAGATACGCAGTATTTT.

This chain joins TRBV27 and TRBJ1-5; 8 nucleotides match TRBD1. J lost 6 bases, V lost 6 bases, and 7 bases had no gene match. Germline loops: CDR1 MNHEY, CDR2 SMNVEV (reference sequence). The CDR3 covers 14 residues. In DNA form, the CDR3 reads TGTGCCAGCAGAATACAGGGGGAGGGTCAGCCCCAGCATTTT. Its protein is CASRIQGEGQPQHF.

The rearrangement links TRBV5-3 to TRBJ2-7; TRBD2 agrees at 7 bases. TRBV5-3 is noted as an ORF with a role that remains uncertain. This CDR3 contains 19 residues. The junction had 18 bases not matched to a gene; V was cut back by 3 bases and J by 0 bases. The CDR3 is CARSSHGTNPFPPSYEQYF. CDR3 nucleotide sequence: TGTGCCAGAAGCTCGCACGGGACTAACCCATTCCCTCCCTCCTACGAGCAGTACTTC.

This chain joins TRBV4-3 and TRBJ2-6; D is uncertain. Trimming left V 0 bases short and J 0 bases short, with 12 bases between. CDR1 is LGHNA and CDR2 is YSLEER in the germline V gene. The CDR3 is made up of 18 amino acids. The CDR3 DNA follows: TGCGCCAGCAGCCAAGATCATCGGGCCAACTCTGGGGCCAACGTCCTGACTTTC. This encodes CASSQDHRANSGANVLTF.

This chain links TRBV7-8 with TRBJ1-1, with D hard to call. The CDR3 covers 14 residues. V lost 1 base to trimming and J lost 6 bases, with 12 bases between them. The V gene's germline CDR1 is SGHVS and CDR2 FQNEAQ. CDR3 DNA: TGTGCCAGCAGCTTAGGGCGGGTTGCGGCTGAAGCTTTCTTT. This translates into CASSLGRVAAEAFF. Together with reference TRBV7-8 and TRBJ1-1, the CDR3 gives the full variable domain: GAGVSQSPRYKVAKRGQDVALRCDPISGHVSLFWYQQALGQGPEFLTYFQNEAQLDKSGLPSDRFFAERPEGSVSTLKIQRTQQEDSAVYLCASSLGRVAAEAFFGQGTRLTVV.

The chain employs TRBV19 and TRBJ1-5; D uncertain. The CDR3 length is 12 residues. V lost 8 bases to trimming and J lost 0 bases, with 5 bases between them. Germline values: CDR1 LNHDA, CDR2 SQIVND (reference sequence). CDR3 bases: TGTGCCAGTGGGTATAGCAATCAGCCCCAGCATTTT. Translated, it gives CASGYSNQPQHF.

The chain combines TRBV7-2 with TRBJ2-3; 16 nucleotides align to TRBD2. V gave up 2 bases and J gave up 2 bases; unmatched junction bases: 4. The CDR3 length is 18 residues. In germline, CDR1 is SGHTA, CDR2 FQGNSA. The CDR3 protein is CASSLRGLAGGITDTQYF. The CDR3 DNA reads as TGTGCCAGCAGCTTAAGGGGACTAGCGGGGGGGATCACAGATACGCAGTATTTT.

CDR3 residues: CASSDRSEQYF. The CDR3 DNA reads TGTGCCAGCAGCGATCGTAGTGAGCAGTACTTC. The V call is TRBV6-2 or TRBV6-3, the J call TRBJ2-7; D remains ambiguous. Germline V lookup: CDR1 MNHEY, CDR2 SVGEGT. The CDR3 sequence is 11 residues long. Deletions cut 6 bases from V and 7 bases from J, with 10 bases between.

This clone came up once. The rearrangement links TRBV6-4 to TRBJ2-3, with 9 positions matching TRBD2. The CDR3 covers 17 residues. Germline CDR1 MRHNA, CDR2 SNTAGT. Germline trimming cut 0 bases from V and 6 bases from J; bases unmatched to any gene: 10. The CDR3 is CASSDSLAGYGSDTQYF. In DNA, the CDR3 is TGTGCCAGCAGTGACTCCCTAGCGGGGTATGGGTCCGATACGCAGTATTTT.

V gene TRBV28 combines with J gene TRBJ1-1; unclear D gene. Looked up from germline, CDR1 is MDHEN and CDR2 is SYDVKM. The CDR3 is 15 amino acids. The V end was cut by 5 bases, the J end by 5 bases, with 18 bases between. The CDR3 reads CASSRGLGGGTEAFF. As DNA, the CDR3 is TGTGCCAGCAGTCGCGGACTGGGTGGAGGTACTGAAGCTTTCTTT.

The chain uses TRBV4-1 and TRBJ1-2; maybe TRBD1 (5 bases). This CDR3 is built from 17 residues. V lost 1 base and J lost 0, with 15 bases in between. Germline lookup yields CDR1 MGHRA and CDR2 YSYEKL. CDR3 in DNA: TGCGCCAGCAGCCAAGTAGGAGGGGTTAGAGCTAACTATGGCTACACCTTC. Protein sequence: CASSQVGGVRANYGYTF.

V and J are TRBV6-4 and TRBJ1-2; 7 nucleotides agree with TRBD1. Germline trimming cut 2 bases from V and 2 bases from J; bases unmatched to any gene: 8. CDR3 size: 16 residues. The germline gives CDR1 MRHNA, CDR2 SNTAGT. CDR3 bases: TGTGCCAGCAGTGACGACCCTGACAGGGCAAACTATGGCTACACCTTC. This encodes CASSDDPDRANYGYTF.

CDR3: CASSLEGGDQPQHF. The CDR3, as DNA: TGCGCCAGCAGCTTGGAGGGGGGAGATCAGCCCCAGCATTTT. The gene calls are TRBV5-1 and TRBJ1-5; TRBD1 might be the D (6 bases). The CDR3 is made up of 14 amino acids. Per germline, CDR1 SGHRS and CDR2 YFSETQ. Between the trimmed V and J ends, which lost 0 bases and 5 bases, there was a span of 9 bases.

This rearrangement joins TRBV30 to TRBJ1-1, with a possible D match to TRBD1 (6 bases). V was cut by 0 bases and J by 0 bases, with 17 bases left in between. Germline V gene sequence: CDR1 GTSNPN, CDR2 SVGIG (reference sequence). This CDR3 has 17 residues. The CDR3 protein is CAWSVLQGFMMNTEAFF. The CDR3, as DNA: TGTGCCTGGAGTGTCCTCCAGGGGTTCATGATGAACACTGAAGCTTTCTTT.

CDR3 coding DNA: TGCGCCAGCAGCCAAGATCGGCAGGGGGCCTCCTACAATGAGCAGTTCTTC. Its protein product is CASSQDRQGASYNEQFF. This rearrangement joins TRBV4-3 to TRBJ2-1; 8 positions match TRBD1. The V segment lost 0 bases and the J segment 0 bases; nucleotides outside the gene matches: 4. The CDR3 runs to 17 residues. Germline V gives CDR1 LGHNA, CDR2 YSLEER.

CDR3 in DNA: TGTGCCAGCAGCTTAGATGCGGCAGGCGTTAGCAATCAGCCCCAGCATTTT. It yields the protein CASSLDAAGVSNQPQHF. This chain joins TRBV11-2 and TRBJ1-5; D not certain. CDR3 length: 17 residues. Germline CDR1 is SGHAT and CDR2 is FQNNGV. V was clipped by 0 bases and J by 0 bases, with 12 bases between them.

The gene calls are TRBV5-1 and TRBJ2-1, with D perhaps matching TRBD2 (5 bases). Trimming took 4 bases from V and 0 from J, leaving 11 bases between them. The V gene's germline CDR1 is SGHRS and CDR2 YFSETQ. The CDR3 spans 15 residues. The CDR3 DNA reads as TGCGCCAGCAGCCCCCCTAGCAGCTCCTACAATGAGCAGTTCTTC. Its translation: CASSPPSSSYNEQFF.

The CDR3, as DNA: TGTGCCAGCAGCTTATGGAGGATTGGGGGCACAGATACGCAGTATTTT. This gives the protein CASSLWRIGGTDTQYF. V gene TRBV13 combines with J gene TRBJ2-3; D possibly corresponds to TRBD2 (5 bases). Trimming shortened V by 2 bases and J by 1 base, and 13 bases separated the two germline ends. CDR3 length equals 16 residues. Germline assignment: CDR1 PRHDT and CDR2 FYEKMQ (reference sequence).

The V and J genes are TRBV28 and TRBJ1-2, with D hard to call. This CDR3 is built from 14 residues. Trimming cost V 6 bases and J 4 bases, with 15 bases left between them. Germline assignment: CDR1 MDHEN and CDR2 SYDVKM. The CDR3 DNA sequence: TGTGCCAGCAGCCGAGTGGGCATTATCTATGGCTACACCTTC. Translation gives CASSRVGIIYGYTF.

The chain joins TRBV7-2 to TRBJ1-1; D is undetermined. Looked up from germline, CDR1 is SGHTA and CDR2 is FQGNSA. The CDR3 has 14 amino acids. Trimming removed 4 bases from V and 1 base from J, with 10 bases in between. The CDR3 here is CASSWRQANTEAFF. Here the CDR3 DNA reads TGTGCCAGCAGCTGGCGGCAGGCGAACACTGAAGCTTTCTTT. Using reference TRBV7-2 and TRBJ1-1 for the parts outside the CDR3, the full variable domain is GAGVSQSPSNKVTEKGKDVELRCDPISGHTALYWYRQSLGQGLEFLIYFQGNSAPDKSGLPSDRFSAERTGGSVSTLTIQRTQQEDSAVYLCASSWRQANTEAFFGQGTRLTVV.